Shown below are 2 T cell receptor beta chains from a single sample sequenced in a study of beta chain features in type 1 diabetes. Notes on the study in general: Patients with Type 1 diabetes showed moderately but significantly shorter TCRB CDR3s in all four CD4+ subsets.

What was sequenced were expressed TCRB transcripts, since all of the isolated RNA had been reverse transcribed. Libraries were prepared by immunoSEQ multiplex PCR; TCRdb keeps only in-frame clonotypes and omits some of them. The sample gives roughly 290,000 clones, approximately 15% of which show up once; around 0.015% is in the top ten. No antigen has been assigned to these receptors. The specimen was naive CD4+ T cells from blood. The receptors were sampled from a man aged 18 to 30 with type 1 diabetes.

This clone was counted between two and nine times. V is TRBV6-5 and J is TRBJ2-4; TRBD1 might be the D (5 bases). Germline V gene data show CDR1 as MNHEY and CDR2 as SVGAGI. The CDR3 has 14 residues. V was clipped by 8 bases and J by 6 bases, with 17 bases between them. CDR3 loop: CASGREATGNIQYF. The CDR3 nucleotides are TGTGCCAGCGGCCGTGAGGCCACAGGAAACATTCAGTACTTC.

The chain is built from TRBV5-1 and TRBJ1-1; a possible D gene is TRBD1 (6 bases). V dropped 1 base and J dropped 2 bases, with 12 bases sitting between them. This CDR3 has 15 amino acids. The germline gives CDR1 SGHRS, CDR2 YFSETQ. The CDR3 reads CASSLTPGQNTEAFF. In nucleotides, the CDR3 is TGCGCCAGCAGCTTGACCCCGGGACAAAACACTGAAGCTTTCTTT.